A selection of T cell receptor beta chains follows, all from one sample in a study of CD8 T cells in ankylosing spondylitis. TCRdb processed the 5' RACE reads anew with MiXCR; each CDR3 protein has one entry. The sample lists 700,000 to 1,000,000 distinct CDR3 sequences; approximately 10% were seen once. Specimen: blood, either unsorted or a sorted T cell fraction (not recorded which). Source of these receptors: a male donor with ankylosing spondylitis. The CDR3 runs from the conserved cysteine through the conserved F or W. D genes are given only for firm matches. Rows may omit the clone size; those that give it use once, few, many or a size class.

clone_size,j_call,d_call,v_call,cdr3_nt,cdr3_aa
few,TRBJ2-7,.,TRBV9,TGTGCCAGCAGCGTAGTACCGGGGGTAGGGAACGAGCAGTACTTC,CASSVVPGVGNEQYF
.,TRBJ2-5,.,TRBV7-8,TGTGCCAGCAGCCCCCGCTTGGGACTTAGAGGAGAGACCCAGTACTTC,CASSPRLGLRGETQYF
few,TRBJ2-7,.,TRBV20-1,TGCAGTGCTAGAATCGGGGTAAGGGGGAGCGAGCAGTACTTC,CSARIGVRGSEQYF
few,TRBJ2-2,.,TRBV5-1,TGCGCCAGCAGCCGTCGGGACTCCCAGGACGGGGAGCTGTTTTTT,CASSRRDSQDGELFF
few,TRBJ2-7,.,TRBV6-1,TGTGCCAGCATGAGTCCCCCGGGGTACGAGCAGTACTTC,CASMSPPGYEQYF
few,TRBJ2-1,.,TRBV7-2,TGTGCCAGCAGCTTAGGCGTGTCCCCCACCTACAATGAGCAGTTCTTC,CASSLGVSPTYNEQFF
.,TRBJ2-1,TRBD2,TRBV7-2,TGTGCCAGCAGCTTACCCCGGCTAGCGGGATTCTACAATGAGCAGTTCTTC,CASSLPRLAGFYNEQFF
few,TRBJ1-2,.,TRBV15,TGTGCCACCAGCAGAGTAAGGGAAGGGTCCGGCTACACCTTC,CATSRVREGSGYTF
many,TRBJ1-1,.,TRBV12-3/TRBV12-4,TGTGCCAGCAGTTTAGGAAGCGGACCTGAAGCTTTCTTT,CASSLGSGPEAFF
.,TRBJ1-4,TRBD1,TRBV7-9,TGTGCCAGCACCCCCAAAGGACAGGGTAATGAAAAACTGTTTTTT,CASTPKGQGNEKLFF
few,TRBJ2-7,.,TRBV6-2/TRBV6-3,TGTGCCAGCAGCAACAGGGTCCACGAGCAGTACTTC,CASSNRVHEQYF
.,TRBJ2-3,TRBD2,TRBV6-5,TGTGCCAGCAGTTACTGGGGACTAGCGGGGGGGACTAGCACAGATACGCAGTATTTT,CASSYWGLAGGTSTDTQYF
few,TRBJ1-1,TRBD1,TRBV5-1,TGCGCCAGCAGCTTGGCCAGGGGGGGCCTCAACACTGAAGCTTTCTTT,CASSLARGGLNTEAFF
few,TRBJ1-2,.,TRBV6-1,TGTGCCAGCAGTGCCTCCACAGGGTCGGACTATGGCTACACCTTC,CASSASTGSDYGYTF
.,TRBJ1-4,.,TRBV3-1,TGTGCCAGCAGCCAGTTTTTGGGGGCTGAAAAACTGTTTTTT,CASSQFLGAEKLFF
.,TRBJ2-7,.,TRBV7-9,TGTGCCAGCAGCCTCATATTAGGACAGGGAGGGTCCTACGAGCAGTACTTC,CASSLILGQGGSYEQYF
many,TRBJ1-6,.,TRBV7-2,TGTGCCAGCAGCTCACGACAGGATTGGAATTCACCCCTCCACTTT,CASSSRQDWNSPLHF